This T cell receptor beta chain stems from a study of T cells expressing NK-cell markers. Making the TCR beta cDNA relied on 5'RACE template switching with UMIs. TCRdb re-called the 5' RACE reads and gives one entry per CDR3 protein, without DNA. Listed are approximately 150,000 distinct CDR3 sequences; 9.5% to 15% falls within the top ten. The CDR3 has 12 residues. Germline V gene lookup returns CDR1 KGHSH and CDR2 LQKENI. The rearrangement links TRBV18 to TRBJ2-7. The receptor's source is a man younger than 30 in good health. Material for sequencing was blood T cells: a sorted CD56 or NKG2C T cell subset, CD4+ or CD8+ T cells, or bulk PBMC T cells (not recorded which). The CDR3 protein is CASSPQGSEQYF.